Shown below are 14 T cell receptor beta chains from a single sample sequenced in a study of blood T cell repertoires in COVID-19. Sequenced by immunoSEQ multiplex PCR; TCRdb stores in-frame clones only, minus some. Of 290,000 or so clones listed, about 88% are singletons. The source material was peripheral blood. The source is an older man with acute or convalescent COVID-19.

This chain joins TRBV19 and TRBJ1-5; 10 bases fit TRBD1. V was clipped by 10 bases and J by 3 bases; unmatched bases: 12. Germline V gives CDR1 LNHDA, CDR2 SQIVND (reference sequence). CDR3 length: 16 amino acids. CDR3 sequence: CATAAPGQGTNQPQHF. CDR3 in DNA: TGTGCCACCGCTGCACCGGGACAGGGGACCAATCAGCCCCAGCATTTT. Filled out from reference TRBV19 and TRBJ1-5, the complete variable domain reads DGGITQSPKYLFRKEGQNVTLSCEQNLNHDAMYWYRQDPGQGLRLIYYSQIVNDFQKGDIAEGYSVSREKKESFPLTVTSAQKNPTAFYLCATAAPGQGTNQPQHFGDGTRLSIL.

This CDR3 is CASSGYRISFF. The CDR3 DNA is TGTGCCAGCAGTGGGTACAGAATTTCGTTTTTT. The chain has TRBV2 and TRBJ1-4, with D hard to call. This CDR3 has 11 amino acids. Trimming took off 4 bases at V and 16 bases at J, with 13 bases between the two ends. CDR1 is SNHLY, CDR2 FYNNEI, per germline.

The chain joins TRBV28 to TRBJ1-2, with TRBD1 identical over 8 bases. The CDR3 has 12 amino acids. Trimming took 6 bases from V and 7 from J; bases not matched to a gene: 4. CDR1 MDHEN and CDR2 SYDVKM come from the germline V gene. This CDR3 is CASRKTGAGYTF. Here the CDR3 DNA reads TGTGCCAGCAGGAAGACAGGGGCTGGCTACACCTTC.

The chain carries TRBV5-4 and TRBJ2-7; 8 bases line up with TRBD1. In germline, CDR1 is SGHNT, CDR2 YYREEE (reference sequence). The CDR3 is made up of 14 amino acids. J lost 2 bases, V lost 2 bases, and 3 bases had no gene match. CDR3: CASSFDRGAYEQYF. The CDR3 nucleotides read TGTGCCAGCAGCTTCGACAGGGGAGCCTACGAGCAGTACTTC.

The genes are TRBV24-1 and TRBJ2-5; tentative D call: TRBD1 (6 bases). The V and J ends lost 4 bases and 2 bases respectively, with 13 bases between them. CDR1 and CDR2 (germline): KGHDR, SFDVKD. This CDR3 is built from 15 residues. The CDR3 region has the DNA TGTGCCACCAGTGACGCAGGGGTTTGGCAAGAGACCCAGTACTTC. Residues: CATSDAGVWQETQYF.

CDR3 nucleotide sequence: TGCAGCGTGGACGGGGGAGGCCAAGAGACCCAGTACTTC. This sequence encodes CSVDGGGQETQYF. This chain links TRBV29-1 with TRBJ2-5; possibly TRBD2 for D (6 bases). CDR1 and CDR2 (germline): SQVTM, ANQGSEA. This CDR3 has 13 residues. V was trimmed by 6 bases and J by 1 base, leaving 12 bases between them.

This clone was recorded once. The junction departs from the called germline gene at one end, perhaps through a read error. The chain couples TRBV19 to TRBJ2-1; 8 bases line up with TRBD2. CDR1 LNHDA and CDR2 SQIVND come from the germline V gene (reference sequence). CDR3 length: 14 amino acids. The CDR3 reads CASKGGGRYSEQFF. The CDR3 nucleotides read TGTGCCAGTAAAGGCGGGGGGAGGTACAGTGAGCAGTTCTTC.

V gene TRBV5-8 combines with J gene TRBJ2-2; D uncertain. CDR3 length: 15 amino acids. The germline gives CDR1 SGHTS, CDR2 YDEGEE. The V end was cut by 4 bases, the J end by 3 bases, with 13 bases between. DNA for the CDR3: TGTGCCAGCAGCGCACGAGGCTTGTACACCGGGGAGCTGTTTTTT. Encoded protein: CASSARGLYTGELFF. Looking up the rest from reference TRBV5-8 and TRBJ2-2 gives the full variable domain: EAGVTQSPTHLIKTRGQQATLRCSPISGHTSVYWYQQALGLGLQFLLWYDEGEERNRGNFPPRFSGRQFPNYSSELNVNALELEDSALYLCASSARGLYTGELFFGEGSRLTVL.

This rearrangement joins TRBV4-3 to TRBJ2-1, with 11 bases identical to TRBD2. The V and J ends lost 0 bases and 0 bases, in that order; junction bases with no gene match: 4. Germline loops: CDR1 LGHNA, CDR2 YSLEER. There are 18 residues in the CDR3. CDR3 DNA sequence: TGCGCCAGCAGCCAAGATAGCGGGGGGGAGAGCTCCTACAATGAGCAGTTCTTC. Its protein product is CASSQDSGGESSYNEQFF.

The V gene is TRBV3-1 (or the pseudogene TRBV3-2), the J gene TRBJ1-2; the D is unclear. The germline CDR1 and CDR2 sequences are LGHDT and YNNKEL (reference sequence). V lost 3 bases and J 8 bases, leaving 13 bases between the germline ends. The CDR3 sequence is 13 residues long. The CDR3 nucleotides are TGTGCCAGCAGCCACCCCGGTACTTGGGGCTACACCTTC. This translates into CASSHPGTWGYTF.

The gene calls are TRBV5-1 and TRBJ2-1; 15 bases match TRBD2. The V and J ends lost 9 bases and 7 bases, in that order; junction bases with no gene match: 14. From germline, CDR1 is SGHRS and CDR2 YFSETQ. The CDR3 extends over 17 amino acids. CDR3 amino acids: CATSLGTSGRIVNEQFF. The CDR3 nucleotides are TGCGCCACCTCATTAGGGACTAGCGGGAGGATCGTGAATGAGCAGTTCTTC.

The rearrangement joins TRBV29-1 to TRBJ1-3, with D unclear. Between the trimmed V and J ends, which lost 1 base and 3 bases, there was a span of 4 bases. This CDR3 comprises 12 residues. Germline lookup yields CDR1 SQVTM and CDR2 ANQGSEA. CDR3 nucleotide sequence: TGCAGCGTTGAAGCCTATGGAAACACCATATATTTT. It yields the protein CSVEAYGNTIYF.

A few counts support this clone. The rearrangement uses TRBV5-1 and TRBJ2-7, with TRBD1 as a possible D gene (6 bases). V lost 5 bases to trimming and J lost 2 bases, with 11 bases between them. The CDR3 has 13 residues. Germline V gene data show CDR1 as SGHRS and CDR2 as YFSETQ. CDR3 region: CASSPGAAYEQYF. The CDR3 DNA follows: TGCGCCAGCAGTCCAGGGGCGGCCTACGAGCAGTACTTC.

The CDR3 is CASSIRGQAYEQYF. As DNA, the CDR3 is TGTGCCAGTAGTATTAGGGGGCAGGCCTACGAGCAGTACTTC. V and J are TRBV19 and TRBJ2-7, with 7 nucleotides matching TRBD1. CDR1 and CDR2 from the germline V gene are LNHDA and SQIVND (reference sequence). The CDR3 has 14 residues. J lost 2 bases, V lost 3 bases, and 4 bases had no gene match.